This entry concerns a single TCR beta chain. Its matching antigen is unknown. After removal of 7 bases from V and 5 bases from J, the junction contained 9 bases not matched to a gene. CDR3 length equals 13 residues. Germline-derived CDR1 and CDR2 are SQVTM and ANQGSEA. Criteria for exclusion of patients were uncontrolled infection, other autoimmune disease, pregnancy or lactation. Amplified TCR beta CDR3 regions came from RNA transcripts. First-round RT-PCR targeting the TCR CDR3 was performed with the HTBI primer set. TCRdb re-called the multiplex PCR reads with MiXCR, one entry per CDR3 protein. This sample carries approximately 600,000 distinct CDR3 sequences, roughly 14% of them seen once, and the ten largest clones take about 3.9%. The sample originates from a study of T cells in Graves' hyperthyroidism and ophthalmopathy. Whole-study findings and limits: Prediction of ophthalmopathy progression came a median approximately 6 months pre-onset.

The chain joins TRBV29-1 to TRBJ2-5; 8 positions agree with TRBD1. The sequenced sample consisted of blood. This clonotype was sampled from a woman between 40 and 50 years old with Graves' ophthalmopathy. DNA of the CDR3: TGCAGCGCAGACAGGGGTTTCGGGGAGACCCAGTACTTC. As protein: CSADRGFGETQYF.